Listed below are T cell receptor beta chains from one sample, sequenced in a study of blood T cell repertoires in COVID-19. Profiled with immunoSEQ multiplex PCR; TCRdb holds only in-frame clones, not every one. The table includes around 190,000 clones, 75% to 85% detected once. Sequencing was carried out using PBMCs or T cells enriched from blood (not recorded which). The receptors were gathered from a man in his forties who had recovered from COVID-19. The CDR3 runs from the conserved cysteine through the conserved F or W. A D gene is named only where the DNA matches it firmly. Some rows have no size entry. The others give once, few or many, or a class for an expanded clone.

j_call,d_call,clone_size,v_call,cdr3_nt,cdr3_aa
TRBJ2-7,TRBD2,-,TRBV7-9,TGTGCCAGCAGCTCGGAAAGAACTAGCGGGAGCTCCTACGAGCAGTACTTC,CASSSERTSGSSYEQYF
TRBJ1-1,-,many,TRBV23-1,TGCGCCAGCAGTCAATCTAAGGGAGGTCTGAACACTGAAGCTTTCTTT,CASSQSKGGLNTEAFF
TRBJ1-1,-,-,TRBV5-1,TGCGCCAGCAGCTGGGAAACAGGGTACACTGAAGCTTTCTTT,CASSWETGYTEAFF
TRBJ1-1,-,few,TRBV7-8,TGTGCCAGCAGCTTCCGGGGGGGTCGCACTGAAGCTTTCTTT,CASSFRGGRTEAFF
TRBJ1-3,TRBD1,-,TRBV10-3,TGTGCCATCAGTGAGTCCAGGACAGGGGGTGGTGGAAACACCATATATTTT,CAISESRTGGGGNTIYF
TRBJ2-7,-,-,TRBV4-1,TGCGCCAGCAGCCAAGACACCTTTAGAGAGCAGTACTTC,CASSQDTFREQYF
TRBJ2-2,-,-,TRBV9,TGTGCCAGCAGCGTAGCCGGTTCCGGGGACACCGGGGAGCTGTTTTTT,CASSVAGSGDTGELFF
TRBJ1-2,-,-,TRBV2,TGTGCCAGCAATAAGGAGGGGAACTATGGCTACACCTTC,CASNKEGNYGYTF
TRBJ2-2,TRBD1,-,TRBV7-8,TGTGCCAGCGTCGGACAGGGGAACACCGGGGAGCTGTTTTTT,CASVGQGNTGELFF
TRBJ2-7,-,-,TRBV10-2,TGCGCCAGCAGTGAGTCGGTCAGCCGAGGAAGCTACGAGCAGTACTTC,CASSESVSRGSYEQYF
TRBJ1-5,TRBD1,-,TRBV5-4,TGTGCCAGCAGCTTAAGGGACAGTAATCAGCCCCAGCATTTT,CASSLRDSNQPQHF
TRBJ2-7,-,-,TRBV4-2,TGTGCCAGCAGCTTCTATTCGGGGGAGCAGTACTTC,CASSFYSGEQYF
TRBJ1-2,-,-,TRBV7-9,TGTGCCAGCAGCTTACAGGGGCCCTATGGCTACACCTTC,CASSLQGPYGYTF
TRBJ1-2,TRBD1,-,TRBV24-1,TGTGCCACCAGTGGGGACAGGGTAGGCACCTCATATGGCTACACCTTC,CATSGDRVGTSYGYTF
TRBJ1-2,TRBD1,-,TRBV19,TGTGCCAGTACCCCGGGGACAGGGGGTTCTGGCTACACCTTC,CASTPGTGGSGYTF
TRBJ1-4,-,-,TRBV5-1,TGCGCCAGCAGCGCAGGACAAGTCTTCAATGAAAAACTGTTTTTT,CASSAGQVFNEKLFF
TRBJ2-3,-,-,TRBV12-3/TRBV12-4,TGTGCCAGCAGTTTAAACTCAGATACGCAGTATTTT,CASSLNSDTQYF
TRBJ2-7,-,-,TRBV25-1,TGTGCCAGCAGTGACGACAGGAGCTCCTACGAGCAGTACTTC,CASSDDRSSYEQYF
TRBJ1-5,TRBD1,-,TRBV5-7,TGTGCCAGCAGCTTACGGACAGGGGTAGTGCGTGCGCCCCAGCATTTT,CASSLRTGVVRAPQHF
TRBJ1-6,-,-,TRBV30,TGTGCCTGGAGTGGAGAGGGTTGGTCACCCCTCCACTTT,CAWSGEGWSPLHF
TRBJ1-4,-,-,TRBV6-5,TGTGCCAGCAGTACCCAACCGGGTCTTAATGAAAAACTGTTTTTT,CASSTQPGLNEKLFF
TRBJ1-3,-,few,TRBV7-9,TGTGCCAGCAGCTTGGACAACTCTGGAAACACCATATATTTT,CASSLDNSGNTIYF
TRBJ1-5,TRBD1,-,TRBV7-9,TGTGCCAGCAGCTCGTCCGACAGGGGCATCGAACAGCCCCAGCATTTT,CASSSSDRGIEQPQHF
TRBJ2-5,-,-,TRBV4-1,TGCGCCAGCAGCCAAGATCAGGGGACTACGGTCCAAGAGACCCAGTACTTC,CASSQDQGTTVQETQYF
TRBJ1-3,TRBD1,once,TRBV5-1,TGCGCCAGCAGCTTGGGGACAGGGCTTTCTGACTCTGGAAACACCATATATTTT,CASSLGTGLSDSGNTIYF
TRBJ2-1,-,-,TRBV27,TGTGCCAGCAGTTTAGAGACAGCTAACACGTACAATGAGCAGTTCTTC,CASSLETANTYNEQFF